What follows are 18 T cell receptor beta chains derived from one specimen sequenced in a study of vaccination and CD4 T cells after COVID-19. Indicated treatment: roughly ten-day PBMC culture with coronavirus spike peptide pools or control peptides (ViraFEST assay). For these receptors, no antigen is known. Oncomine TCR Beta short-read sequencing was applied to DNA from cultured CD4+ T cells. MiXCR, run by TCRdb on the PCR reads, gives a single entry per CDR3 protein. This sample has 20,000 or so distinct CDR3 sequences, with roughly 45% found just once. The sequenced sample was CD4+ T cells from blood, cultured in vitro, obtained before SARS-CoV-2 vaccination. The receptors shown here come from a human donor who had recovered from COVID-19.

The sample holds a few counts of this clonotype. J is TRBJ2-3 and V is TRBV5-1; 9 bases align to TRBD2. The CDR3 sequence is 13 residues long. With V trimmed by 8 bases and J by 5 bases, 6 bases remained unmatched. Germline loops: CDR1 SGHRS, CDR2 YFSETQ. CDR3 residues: CASTTSGQDTQYF. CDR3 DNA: TGCGCCAGTACGACTAGCGGCCAAGATACGCAGTATTTT.

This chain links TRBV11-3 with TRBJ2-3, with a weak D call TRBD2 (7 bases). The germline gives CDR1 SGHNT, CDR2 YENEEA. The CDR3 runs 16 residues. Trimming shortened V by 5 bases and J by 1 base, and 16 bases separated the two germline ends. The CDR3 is CASSIGGALGTDTQYF. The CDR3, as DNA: TGTGCCAGCAGCATTGGGGGGGCACTGGGCACAGATACGCAGTATTTT.

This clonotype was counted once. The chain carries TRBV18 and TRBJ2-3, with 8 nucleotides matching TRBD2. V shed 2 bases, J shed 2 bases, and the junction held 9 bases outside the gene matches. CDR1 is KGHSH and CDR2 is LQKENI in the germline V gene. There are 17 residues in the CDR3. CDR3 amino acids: CASSPNKVAGTTDTQYF. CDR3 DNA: TGTGCCAGCTCACCAAACAAGGTAGCGGGGACCACAGATACGCAGTATTTT.

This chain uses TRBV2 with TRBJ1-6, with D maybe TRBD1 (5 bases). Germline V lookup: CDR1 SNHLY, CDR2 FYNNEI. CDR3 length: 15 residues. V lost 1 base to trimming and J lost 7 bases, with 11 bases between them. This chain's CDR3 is CASSEVPGDNSPLHF. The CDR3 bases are TGTGCCAGCAGTGAAGTCCCGGGGGACAATTCACCCCTCCACTTT.

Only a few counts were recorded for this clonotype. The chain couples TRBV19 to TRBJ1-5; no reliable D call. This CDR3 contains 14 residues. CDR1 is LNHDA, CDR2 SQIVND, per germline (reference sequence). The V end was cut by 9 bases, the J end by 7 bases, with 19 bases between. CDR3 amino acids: CASSNQITTQPQHF. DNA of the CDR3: TGTGCCAGCTCTAATCAGATAACCACCCAGCCCCAGCATTTT.

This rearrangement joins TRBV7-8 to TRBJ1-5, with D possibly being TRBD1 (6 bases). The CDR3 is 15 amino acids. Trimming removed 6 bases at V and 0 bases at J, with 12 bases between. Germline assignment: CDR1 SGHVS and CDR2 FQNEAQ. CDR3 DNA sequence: TGTGCCAGCAGTCGGACAGCATATAGCAATCAGCCCCAGCATTTT. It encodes CASSRTAYSNQPQHF.

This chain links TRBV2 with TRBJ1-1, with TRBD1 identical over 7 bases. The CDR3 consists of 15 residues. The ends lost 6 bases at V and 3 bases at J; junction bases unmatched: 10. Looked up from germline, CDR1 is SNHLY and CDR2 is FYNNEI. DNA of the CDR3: TGTGCCAGCAGAGACAGGGAATATAAATACACTGAAGCTTTCTTT. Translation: CASRDREYKYTEAFF.

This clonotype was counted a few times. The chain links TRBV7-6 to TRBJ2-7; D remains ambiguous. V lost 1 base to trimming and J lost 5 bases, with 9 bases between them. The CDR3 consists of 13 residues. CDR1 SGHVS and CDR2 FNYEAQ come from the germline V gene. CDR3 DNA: TGTGCCAGCAGCTTAGGGGCCCAGGACGAGCAGTACTTC. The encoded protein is CASSLGAQDEQYF.

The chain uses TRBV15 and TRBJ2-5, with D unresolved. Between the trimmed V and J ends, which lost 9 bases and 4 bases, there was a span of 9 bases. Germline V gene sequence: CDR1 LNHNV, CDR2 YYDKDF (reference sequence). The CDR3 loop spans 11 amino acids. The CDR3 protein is CATSVGETQYF. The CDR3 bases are TGTGCCACGTCTGTGGGAGAGACCCAGTACTTC. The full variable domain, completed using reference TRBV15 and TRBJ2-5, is DAMVIQNPRYQVTQFGKPVTLSCSQTLNHNVMYWYQQKSSQAPKLLFHYYDKDFNNEADTPDNFQSRRPNTSFCFLDIRSPGLGDTAMYLCATSVGETQYFGPGTRLLVL.

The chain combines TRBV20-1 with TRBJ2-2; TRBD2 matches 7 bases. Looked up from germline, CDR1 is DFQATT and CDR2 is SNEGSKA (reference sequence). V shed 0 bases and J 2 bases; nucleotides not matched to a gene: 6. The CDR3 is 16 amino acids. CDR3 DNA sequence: TGCAGTGCTAGAGATCCAGGGAGGGCCAACACCGGGGAGCTGTTTTTT. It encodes CSARDPGRANTGELFF.

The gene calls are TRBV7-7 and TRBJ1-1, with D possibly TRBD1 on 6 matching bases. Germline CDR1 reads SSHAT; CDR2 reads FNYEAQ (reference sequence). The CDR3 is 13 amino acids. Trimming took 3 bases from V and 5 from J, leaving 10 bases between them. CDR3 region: CASSFRQGTEAFF. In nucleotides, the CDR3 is TGTGCCAGCAGCTTTAGGCAGGGGACTGAAGCTTTCTTT.

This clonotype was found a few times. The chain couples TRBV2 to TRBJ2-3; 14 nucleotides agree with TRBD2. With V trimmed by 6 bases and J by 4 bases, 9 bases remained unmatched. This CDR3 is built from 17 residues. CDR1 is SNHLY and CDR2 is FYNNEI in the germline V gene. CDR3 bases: TGTGCCAGCAGGGTACCGGGACTAGCGGGGGCGTCAGATACGCAGTATTTT. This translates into CASRVPGLAGASDTQYF. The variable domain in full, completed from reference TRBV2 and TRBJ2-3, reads EPEVTQTPSHQVTQMGQEVILRCVPISNHLYFYWYRQILGQKVEFLVSFYNNEISEKSEIFDDQFSVERPDGSNFTLKIRSTKLEDSAMYFCASRVPGLAGASDTQYFGPGTRLTVL.

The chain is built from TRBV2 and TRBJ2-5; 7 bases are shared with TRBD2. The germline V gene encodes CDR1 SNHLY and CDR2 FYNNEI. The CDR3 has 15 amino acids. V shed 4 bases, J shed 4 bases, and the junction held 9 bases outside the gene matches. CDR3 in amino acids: CASSALRGEAETQYF. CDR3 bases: TGTGCCAGCAGTGCCCTCCGGGGGGAGGCAGAGACCCAGTACTTC. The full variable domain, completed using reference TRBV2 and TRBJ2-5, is EPEVTQTPSHQVTQMGQEVILRCVPISNHLYFYWYRQILGQKVEFLVSFYNNEISEKSEIFDDQFSVERPDGSNFTLKIRSTKLEDSAMYFCASSALRGEAETQYFGPGTRLLVL.

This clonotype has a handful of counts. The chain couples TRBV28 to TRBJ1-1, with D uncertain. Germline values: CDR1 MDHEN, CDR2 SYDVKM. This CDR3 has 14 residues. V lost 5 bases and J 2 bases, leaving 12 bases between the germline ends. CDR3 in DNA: TGTGCCAGCAGTCCGCGAAATCATAACACTGAAGCTTTCTTT. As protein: CASSPRNHNTEAFF.

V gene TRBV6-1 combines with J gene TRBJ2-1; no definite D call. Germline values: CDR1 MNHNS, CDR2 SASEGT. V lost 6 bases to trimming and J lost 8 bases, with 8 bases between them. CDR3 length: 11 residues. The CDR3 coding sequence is TGTGCCAGCAGACAAATCCATGAGCAGTTCTTC. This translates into CASRQIHEQFF.

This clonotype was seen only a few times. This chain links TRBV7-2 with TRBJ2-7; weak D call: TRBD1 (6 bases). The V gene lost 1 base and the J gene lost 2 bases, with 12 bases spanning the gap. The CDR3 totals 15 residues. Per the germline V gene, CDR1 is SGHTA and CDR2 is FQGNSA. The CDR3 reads CASSLGSGQTYEQYF. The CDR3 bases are TGTGCCAGCAGCTTAGGATCGGGACAAACCTACGAGCAGTACTTC.

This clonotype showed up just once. The CDR3 nucleotides read TGCGCCAGCAGCCTCTTAAGACAGGGTGAATTCTATGGCTACACCTTC. This codes for CASSLLRQGEFYGYTF. V is TRBV4-1 and J is TRBJ1-2; TRBD1 matches 7 bases. Germline V CDR1 and CDR2: MGHRA, YSYEKL. J was trimmed by 4 bases and V by 4 bases; bases with no gene match: 12. This CDR3 contains 16 residues.

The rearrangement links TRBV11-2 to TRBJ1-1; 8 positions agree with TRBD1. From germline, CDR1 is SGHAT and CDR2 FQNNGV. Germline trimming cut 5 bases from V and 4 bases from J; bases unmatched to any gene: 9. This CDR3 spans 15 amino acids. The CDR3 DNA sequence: TGTGCCAGCAGCGAGCGACAGGGGACGGGCACTGAAGCTTTCTTT. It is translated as CASSERQGTGTEAFF.